These 2 T cell receptor beta chains originate from one sample sequenced in a study of spatial heterogeneity in lung cancer. Regarding time point: sample taken at primary tumor resection. Overall study results and limits: How many expanded intratumoral alpha and beta TCRs were present tracked the tumor mutation count, which was a count of nonsynonymous mutations.

Their target antigens are unknown. TCRdb redid the calling of the 5' RACE reads with MiXCR, one entry per CDR3 protein. The sample shows 20,000 to 25,000 distinct CDR3 sequences, 4% to 5.5% of them seen only once. Sequencing used lung tumor tissue, obtained at surgery. These receptors were obtained from a male donor with early-stage non-small cell lung cancer.

This clonotype was detected many times. This sequence joins TRBV5-1 and TRBJ1-1; unclear D gene. Trimming left V 2 bases short and J 0 bases short, with 11 bases between. This CDR3 comprises 15 residues. Germline CDR1 reads SGHRS; CDR2 reads YFSETQ. CDR3 DNA: TGCGCCAGCAGCTTTTTGGCAGAAATGAACACTGAAGCTTTCTTT. This gives the protein CASSFLAEMNTEAFF.

This clonotype showed up many times. The rearrangement uses TRBV6-2 or TRBV6-3 and TRBJ2-2; TRBD2 matches at 7 bases. Germline V lookup: CDR1 MNHEY, CDR2 SVGEGT. The CDR3 is made up of 14 amino acids. V lost 1 base, J lost 6 bases, and 2 bases stayed unmatched. The CDR3 here is CASSYWDYSGELFF. CDR3 nucleotides: TGTGCCAGCAGTTACTGGGACTATTCCGGGGAGCTGTTTTTT.